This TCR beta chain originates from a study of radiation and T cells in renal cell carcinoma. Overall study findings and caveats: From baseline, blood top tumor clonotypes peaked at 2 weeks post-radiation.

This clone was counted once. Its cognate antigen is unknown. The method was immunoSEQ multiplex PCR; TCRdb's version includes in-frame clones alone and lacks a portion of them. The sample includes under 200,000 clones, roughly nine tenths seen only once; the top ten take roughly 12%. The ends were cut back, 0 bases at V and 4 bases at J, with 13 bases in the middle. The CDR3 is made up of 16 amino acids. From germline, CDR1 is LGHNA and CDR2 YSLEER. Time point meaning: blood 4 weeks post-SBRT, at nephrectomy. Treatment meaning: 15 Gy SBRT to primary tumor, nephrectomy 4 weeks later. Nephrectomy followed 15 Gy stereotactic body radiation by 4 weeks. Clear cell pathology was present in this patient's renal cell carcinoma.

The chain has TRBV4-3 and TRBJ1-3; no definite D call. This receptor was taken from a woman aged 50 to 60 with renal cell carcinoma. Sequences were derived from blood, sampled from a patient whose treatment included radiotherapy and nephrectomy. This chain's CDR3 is CASSQDTVGEGNTIYF. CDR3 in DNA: TGCGCCAGCAGCCAAGACACAGTAGGTGAAGGAAACACCATATATTTT.